This T cell receptor (beta chain) was recovered during a study of cytomegalovirus exposure and HLA in healthy donors. Notes on the study in general: Segments of the TCR beta V type were, in most cases, productive about 87% or about 30% of the time in an earlier analysis. A later analysis, which compared TCR beta chains of equal frequency, found the HLA-associated ones more clonally expanded. Among TCR beta chains, those listed as cytomegalovirus-associated numbered fewer than 200. The dataset shows that most TCR sequences were rare, while some public TCRs occurred in many donors.

The PCR contained 60 Vbeta and 13 Jbeta primers. Libraries were prepared by immunoSEQ multiplex PCR; TCRdb keeps only in-frame clonotypes and omits some of them. This table has about 180,000 clones, 70% to 90% appearing once. Turning to this clone: Its antigen remains unknown.

The sample taken for sequencing was PBMCs. The clonotype originates from a girl aged 5 to 17 in good health and CMV-seropositive.

The CDR3 loop is CASNKVWGYTF. The CDR3 nucleotides are TGTGCCAGCAACAAAGTTTGGGGCTACACCTTC. The chain carries TRBV7-9 and TRBJ1-2; D gene uncertain. In germline, CDR1 is SEHNR, CDR2 FQNEAQ (reference sequence). The CDR3 runs to 11 residues. V gave up 7 bases and J gave up 8 bases, with 11 bases separating them. The whole variable domain, filled in from reference TRBV7-9 and TRBJ1-2, reads DTGVSQNPRHKITKRGQNVTFRCDPISEHNRLYWYRQTLGQGPEFLTYFQNEAQLEKSRLLSDRFSAERPKGSFSTLEIQRTEQGDSAMYLCASNKVWGYTFGSGTRLTVV.